The 29 T cell receptor beta chains given below trace back to one sample, sequenced in a study of blood T cell repertoires in COVID-19. Measured with immunoSEQ multiplex PCR; TCRdb has only the in-frame clones, and not every one. Here the sample spans 150,000 to 200,000 clones, roughly 85% being singletons. The sequenced sample was peripheral blood. Receptors originate from a woman between 65 and 79 years old with acute or convalescent COVID-19.

V gene TRBV7-7 combines with J gene TRBJ2-1, with a tentative D call TRBD1 (6 bases). This CDR3 contains 15 residues. Trimming took 5 bases from V and 8 from J, leaving 19 bases between them. Per germline, CDR1 SSHAT and CDR2 FNYEAQ (reference sequence). The CDR3 reads CASSQGTSRGDEQFF. The CDR3 DNA sequence: TGTGCCAGCAGCCAAGGGACATCCCGGGGCGATGAGCAGTTCTTC. The whole variable domain, remainder taken from reference TRBV7-7 and TRBJ2-1, is GAGVSQSPRYKVTKRGQDVTLRCDPISSHATLYWYQQALGQGPEFLTYFNYEAQPDKSGLPSDRFSAERPEGSISTLTIQRTEQRDSAMYRCASSQGTSRGDEQFFGPGTRLTVL.

This sequence joins TRBV27 and TRBJ2-2; 7 nucleotides line up with TRBD2. The CDR3 covers 14 residues. Trimming cost V 5 bases and J 8 bases; bases outside gene matches: 8. From germline, CDR1 is MNHEY and CDR2 SMNVEV (reference sequence). CDR3: CASSHRLAGGELFF. The CDR3 DNA reads as TGTGCCAGCAGTCATCGACTAGCAGGTGGGGAGCTGTTTTTT.

The chain uses TRBV7-3 and TRBJ1-1, with D tentatively TRBD1 (5 bases). The CDR3 contains 13 residues. Germline loops: CDR1 SGHTA, CDR2 FQGTGA. Between the trimmed V and J ends, which lost 5 bases and 2 bases, there was a span of 9 bases. Here the CDR3 reads CASSPGGNTEAFF. CDR3 in DNA: TGTGCCAGCAGCCCCGGGGGTAACACTGAAGCTTTCTTT.

This clone has a handful of counts. This chain connects TRBV29-1 to TRBJ2-2; TRBD1 agrees at 8 bases. This CDR3 has 14 residues. Losses at the gene ends were 7 bases for V and 4 bases for J; bases not matched to a gene: 8. Germline V gene sequence: CDR1 SQVTM, CDR2 ANQGSEA. The CDR3 here is CSAVGTGGTGELFF. Written as DNA, the CDR3 is TGCAGCGCAGTAGGAACAGGGGGCACCGGGGAGCTGTTTTTT.

The V gene is TRBV11-1, the J gene TRBJ2-1; tentative D call: TRBD1 (6 bases). CDR3 size: 14 residues. CDR1 is SGHAT and CDR2 is FQDESV in the germline V gene (reference sequence). V lost 5 bases to trimming and J lost 2 bases, with 10 bases between them. CDR3 bases: TGTGCCAGCAGCCCTGGACAGACCTACAATGAGCAGTTCTTC. It codes for CASSPGQTYNEQFF.

This chain links TRBV7-2 with TRBJ1-2; the D gene is possibly TRBD1 (5 bases). The germline V gene encodes CDR1 SGHTA and CDR2 FQGNSA. The CDR3 is 15 residues long. V lost 0 bases to trimming and J lost 3 bases, with 11 bases between them. For the CDR3, the DNA is TGTGCCAGCAGCTTAGCGGGGGGTTCGCACTATGGCTACACCTTC. This translates into CASSLAGGSHYGYTF.

This clone was seen a single time. The chain recombines TRBV9 with TRBJ2-2; 7 bases line up with TRBD2. The V gene's germline CDR1 is SGDLS and CDR2 YYNGEE. Trimming removed 3 bases from V and 7 bases from J; junction bases left unmatched: 3. The CDR3 is 13 residues long. CDR3 nucleotide sequence: TGTGCCAGCAGCGCGCGGGAGATCGGGGAGCTGTTTTTT. Translating it yields CASSAREIGELFF.

The J gene is TRBJ1-4, the V gene TRBV3-1 (or the pseudogene TRBV3-2), with TRBD1 as a possible D gene (5 bases). CDR1 LGHDT and CDR2 YNNKEL come from the germline V gene (reference sequence). V was clipped by 2 bases and J by 5 bases, with 18 bases between them. This CDR3 has 17 amino acids. CDR3 sequence (DNA): TGTGCCAGCAGCCAACCCATAAAAGACAGCGTAAATGAAAAACTGTTTTTT. Translated, it gives CASSQPIKDSVNEKLFF.

The chain employs TRBV18 and TRBJ1-1, with D maybe TRBD1 (5 bases). Germline-derived CDR1 and CDR2 are KGHSH and LQKENI. V lost 8 bases and J lost 3, with 10 bases in between. The CDR3 has 12 amino acids. As DNA, the CDR3 is TGTGCCAGCCGAACGGGGGACACTGAAGCTTTCTTT. Amino acid sequence: CASRTGDTEAFF.

In regard to this clone: No conserved phenylalanine or tryptophan ends this CDR3, so it is likely a read error. The DNA is left out, because the CDR3 cannot be placed on it with certainty; the CDR3 is given as TCRdb lists it. J is TRBJ2-3 and V is TRBV10-1; the table's D call, TRBD1, was not checked against the DNA. From germline, CDR1 is WNHNN and CDR2 SYGVQD (reference sequence). The CDR3 spans 10 residues, counting both ends. CDR3 sequence: CASSDGQGVS.

The chain joins TRBV5-4 to TRBJ2-1; 7 bases align to TRBD2. This CDR3 has 16 residues. Germline CDR1 SGHNT, CDR2 YYREEE (reference sequence). With V trimmed by 5 bases and J by 0 bases, 8 bases remained unmatched. The CDR3 DNA sequence: TGTGCCAGCAGTTTAGGACTAGAACGCTCCTACAATGAGCAGTTCTTC. Residues: CASSLGLERSYNEQFF.

This chain uses TRBV12-3 or TRBV12-4 with TRBJ2-7, with D possibly matching TRBD2 (5 bases). The V and J ends lost 3 bases and 7 bases respectively, with 7 bases between them. The CDR3 extends over 11 amino acids. The CDR3 protein is CASSFRDEQYF. The CDR3 DNA reads TGTGCCAGCAGTTTCCGGGATGAGCAGTACTTC.

The chain uses TRBV15 and TRBJ2-4; D may be TRBD1 (7 bases). The CDR3 is 15 residues long. Germline V gene sequence: CDR1 LNHNV, CDR2 YYDKDF (reference sequence). V dropped 5 bases and J dropped 6 bases, with 17 bases sitting between them. The CDR3 here is CATSRRGPLGNIQYF. The CDR3 bases are TGTGCCACCAGCCGGAGGGGGCCCCTCGGAAACATTCAGTACTTC. Together with reference TRBV15 and TRBJ2-4, the CDR3 gives the full variable domain: DAMVIQNPRYQVTQFGKPVTLSCSQTLNHNVMYWYQQKSSQAPKLLFHYYDKDFNNEADTPDNFQSRRPNTSFCFLDIRSPGLGDTAMYLCATSRRGPLGNIQYFGAGTRLSVL.

The chain links TRBV27 to TRBJ1-5; no definite D call. V shed 8 bases and J shed 4 bases, with 9 bases lying between them. Germline V lookup: CDR1 MNHEY, CDR2 SMNVEV (reference sequence). The CDR3 has 12 residues. The CDR3 region is CASGLRNQPQHF. The CDR3 region has the DNA TGTGCCAGCGGCCTTCGAAATCAGCCCCAGCATTTT.

This clone has at least ten counts. The chain joins TRBV10-2 to TRBJ1-1; no reliable D call. The CDR3 runs 14 residues. Germline CDR1 and CDR2: WSHSY and SAAADI. The V and J ends lost 4 bases and 0 bases respectively, with 9 bases between them. CDR3: CASSAGLVNTEAFF. CDR3 nucleotides: TGCGCCAGCAGTGCAGGACTAGTGAACACTGAAGCTTTCTTT.

The V and J genes are TRBV7-8 and TRBJ2-1; weak D call: TRBD1 (5 bases). CDR3 length: 16 residues. Trimming took off 5 bases at V and 7 bases at J, with 21 bases between the two ends. Germline CDR1 reads SGHVS; CDR2 reads FQNEAQ. DNA for the CDR3: TGTGCCAGCAGCCCGTTGGTTGGGGCGTGGATAAATGAGCAGTTCTTC. Protein product: CASSPLVGAWINEQFF.

This clone came up a few times. The chain couples TRBV24-1 to TRBJ2-3; 14 nucleotides line up with TRBD2. CDR3 size: 19 residues. Germline V gives CDR1 KGHDR, CDR2 SFDVKD. The V and J ends lost 2 bases and 6 bases, in that order; junction bases with no gene match: 12. Written as DNA, the CDR3 is TGTGCCACCAGTGATTCCTCCTGGGGACTAGCGGGAGTTGGTGATACGCAGTATTTT. It translates to CATSDSSWGLAGVGDTQYF.

The V gene is TRBV30, the J gene TRBJ1-2; 7 bases agree with TRBD1. J gave up 4 bases and V 0 bases, and 8 bases lay outside the gene matches. CDR3 length: 15 amino acids. Germline lookup yields CDR1 GTSNPN and CDR2 SVGIG (reference sequence). CDR3 protein: CAWSVRDSSIYGYTF. The DNA for the CDR3 is TGTGCCTGGAGTGTTCGGGACAGTTCGATCTATGGCTACACCTTC. Looking up the rest from reference TRBV30 and TRBJ1-2 gives the full variable domain: SQTIHQWPATLVQPVGSPLSLECTVEGTSNPNLYWYRQAAGRGLQLLFYSVGIGQISSEVPQNLSASRPQDRQFILSSKKLLLSDSGFYLCAWSVRDSSIYGYTFGSGTRLTVV.

This chain links TRBV19 with TRBJ1-6, with 9 bases lining up with TRBD1. The J segment lost 6 bases and the V segment lost 8 bases, leaving 5 bases of the junction unmatched. CDR3 length: 14 amino acids. From germline, CDR1 is LNHDA and CDR2 SQIVND (reference sequence). The CDR3 here is CASLPGQGNSPLHF. The CDR3 DNA reads as TGTGCCAGTCTGCCGGGACAGGGTAATTCACCCCTCCACTTT. The full variable domain, completed using reference TRBV19 and TRBJ1-6, is DGGITQSPKYLFRKEGQNVTLSCEQNLNHDAMYWYRQDPGQGLRLIYYSQIVNDFQKGDIAEGYSVSREKKESFPLTVTSAQKNPTAFYLCASLPGQGNSPLHFGNGTRLTVT.

The V and J genes are TRBV10-2 and TRBJ2-1; TRBD2 matches 11 bases. After removal of 6 bases from V and 9 bases from J, the junction contained 10 bases not matched to a gene. The germline CDR1 and CDR2 sequences are WSHSY and SAAADI. The CDR3 consists of 15 residues. The DNA for the CDR3 is TGCGCCAGCAGGGTTAGCGGGAGGGCCGCCGGTGAGCAGTTCTTC. Its protein is CASRVSGRAAGEQFF.

The chain employs TRBV4-1 and TRBJ1-4; D is unresolved. CDR1 is MGHRA, CDR2 YSYEKL, per germline. The CDR3 runs to 16 residues. Deletions cut 4 bases from V and 4 bases from J, with 16 bases between. CDR3 DNA: TGCGCCAGCAGCCCCGGAAACCGGGGAATTAATGAAAAACTGTTTTTT. This encodes CASSPGNRGINEKLFF.

The V and J genes are TRBV2 and TRBJ1-6, with D perhaps matching TRBD1 (5 bases). Germline-derived CDR1 and CDR2 are SNHLY and FYNNEI. The CDR3 is 17 amino acids. The germline V and J ends were trimmed by 4 bases and 7 bases, with 20 bases remaining between them. CDR3 loop: CASSAVRTGAANSPLHF. For the CDR3, the DNA is TGTGCCAGCAGTGCCGTTCGTACTGGGGCTGCCAATTCACCCCTCCACTTT.

This clone was found many times. This sequence joins TRBV2 and TRBJ2-2, with 8 bases fitting TRBD1. Looked up from germline, CDR1 is SNHLY and CDR2 is FYNNEI. CDR3 length: 15 amino acids. V was clipped by 6 bases and J by 6 bases; unmatched bases: 9. In DNA, the CDR3 is TGTGCCAGCAGGCCCCGACAGGGGAGCGCCGGGGAGCTGTTTTTT. Its translation: CASRPRQGSAGELFF.

CDR3: CASTQGSTAYEQYF. The CDR3 coding sequence is TGTGCCAGCACACAGGGGAGCACCGCCTACGAGCAGTACTTC. The rearrangement links TRBV2 to TRBJ2-7, with 7 bases that match TRBD1. CDR3 length: 14 residues. Looked up from germline, CDR1 is SNHLY and CDR2 is FYNNEI. After removal of 7 bases from V and 2 bases from J, the junction contained 8 bases not matched to a gene. The full variable domain, in which reference TRBV2 and TRBJ2-7 provide the parts outside the CDR3, is EPEVTQTPSHQVTQMGQEVILRCVPISNHLYFYWYRQILGQKVEFLVSFYNNEISEKSEIFDDQFSVERPDGSNFTLKIRSTKLEDSAMYFCASTQGSTAYEQYFGPGTRLTVT.

This clone came up once. The chain recombines TRBV14 with TRBJ2-1; D might be TRBD1 (6 bases). The germline CDR1 and CDR2 sequences are SGHDN and FVKESK. This CDR3 region has 15 residues. V gave up 2 bases and J gave up 3 bases, with 11 bases separating them. As DNA, the CDR3 is TGTGCCAGCAGCCAAAGCCAGGGGAACTACAATGAGCAGTTCTTC. Protein sequence: CASSQSQGNYNEQFF.

The CDR3 coding sequence is TGTGCCAGCAGCTCCAGACCCGGGACAGGGGTTGAAGCTTTCTTT. This translates into CASSSRPGTGVEAFF. The chain carries TRBV7-2 and TRBJ1-1; TRBD1 matches 10 bases. J was trimmed by 7 bases and V by 4 bases; bases with no gene match: 9. This CDR3 region has 15 residues. CDR1 SGHTA and CDR2 FQGNSA come from the germline V gene.

This chain joins TRBV2 and TRBJ2-2; 7 bases match TRBD2. Unmatched junction bases numbered 6, after V lost 5 bases and J lost 0 bases. The CDR3 has 16 amino acids. Germline lookup yields CDR1 SNHLY and CDR2 FYNNEI. Here the CDR3 DNA reads TGTGCCAGCAGTTATTACGGGACTACGAACACCGGGGAGCTGTTTTTT. Its translation is CASSYYGTTNTGELFF.

The chain is built from TRBV6-6 and TRBJ2-1; possible D gene TRBD2, 5 bases. Trimming pared 2 bases from V and 8 bases from J, leaving 13 bases between. CDR1 is MNHNY and CDR2 is SVGAGI in the germline V gene (reference sequence). There are 14 residues in the CDR3. The DNA of the CDR3 is TGTGCCAGCAGTTACATCACTAGTGGGGATGAGCAGTTCTTC. Its translation: CASSYITSGDEQFF.

V is TRBV3-1 (or the pseudogene TRBV3-2) and J is TRBJ1-4; tentatively, D is TRBD1 (6 bases). This CDR3 spans 15 amino acids. Per germline, CDR1 LGHDT and CDR2 YNNKEL (reference sequence). Trimming pared 3 bases from V and 3 bases from J, leaving 11 bases between. The CDR3 is CASSHRSGANEKLFF. Here the CDR3 DNA reads TGTGCCAGCAGCCACCGATCAGGGGCTAATGAAAAACTGTTTTTT.